This T cell receptor (beta chain) came from a study of T cells in tuberculosis (dated by TCRdb to the late 2010s). Some background on the complete study: In the study, CD1B tetramers and high-throughput TCR immunosequencing were combined to characterize T cells specific for the mycobacterial lipid antigen glucose monomycolate (GMM). With 9 to 11 people per group, a South African clinical cohort compared IGRA-negative adolescents, IGRA-positive adolescents with latent tuberculosis, and adults with active tuberculosis.

At study entry, adolescents were screened for latent tuberculosis infection using a tuberculin skin test and the QuantiFERON-TB GOLD In-Tube IGRA. Immunosequencing was performed on unsorted cryopreserved PBMC and covered 100,000 or so T cells per clinical donor on average. Eleven high schools in the Worcester region of the Western Cape, South Africa, served as enrollment sites for adolescents aged 12 to 18 years. Ten M. tuberculosis-infected and some ten uninfected adolescents were selected with matching for age and sex. PBMC from adolescents were isolated by density centrifugation from freshly drawn heparinized blood and were then cryopreserved. The immunoSEQ multiplex PCR assay was used to generate TCR libraries, with TCR-beta and/or TCR-alpha/delta assays applied to each sample. The amplified TCR libraries were sequenced on the Illumina high-throughput platform. Under the source paper's analysis protocol: Clustering and dimensionality reduction relied on pairwise TCRdist distances among GMM-specific receptors from T cells that were either sorted ex vivo or expanded in vitro. Each clinical repertoire received a mean NN-distance score, defined as the average TCRdist to the nearest 10% of tetramer-positive reference sequences. GEM TCR motif frequency was calculated as the fraction of unique TCRs that matched known GEM sequences by V/J usage and CDR3 length. Linear discriminant analysis with leave-one-out cross-validation, implemented in scikit-learn, was used to classify active tuberculosis. As stored in TCRdb, this immuneACCESS dataset retains in-frame rearrangements with V and J assigned. A fraction of the clones does not appear; measured against another copy, unresolved V genes explain less than half of the discrepancy, and the remainder lacks a known reason. V and J calls and clone size are as listed in that table; D and trimming were resolved from the DNA. This sample lists under 50,000 clones; approximately 95% were detected once. The ten most abundant clones make up approximately 3.8% of the sample.

Results the study describes overall, beyond this receptor: With the diverse GMM-specific repertoire as input, a classifier achieved approximately 90% accuracy (AUROC around 0.88), whereas GEM motif frequencies as input gave around 70% accuracy. Shorter CDR3-alpha lengths in active tuberculosis patients partly drove the smaller NN-distances, and the TCR-beta difference was not statistically significant. Clinical samples were chosen by availability of cryopreserved specimens, and active tuberculosis cases were adults while controls were adolescents. Active tuberculosis TCR-alpha repertoires showed smaller mean NN-distances to GMM-specific TCRs than IGRA-negative controls, suggesting clonal expansion of these TCRs.

Notes on this clone: Its antigen remains undetermined. No clone much larger than this one lies a single base away; base qualities are absent.

The sequence was obtained from a donor aged 10-30 years with latent tuberculosis or without tuberculosis infection. The specimen was PBMCs.

The encoded CDR3 is CASSLAGGSGYTF. At the DNA level, the sequence is TGCGCCAGCAGCTTGGCAGGGGGAAGCGGCTACACCTTC. The rearranged segments are TRBV5-1 and TRBJ1-2; 7 central nucleotides agree with TRBD1. The CDR3 goes from the cysteine to the phenylalanine over 13 residues. The DNA shown is the 39-base CDR3, in frame from base 1. CDR1 SGHRS and CDR2 YFSETQ are derived from the germline V gene. Trimming leaves V shorter by 0 bases and J shorter by 8 bases, with the junction holding 4 bases beyond the gene matches.